The 14 T cell receptor beta chains below come from one sample, sequenced in a study of shared clonotypes between healthy human individuals. TCRdb's table, derived via immunoSEQ multiplex PCR, lists solely in-frame clones and lacks some. The sample carries about a million clones, around 76% recorded once. Sequencing was carried out using memory CD4+ T cells sorted from blood. Subset described: CD45RA-negative fraction. These receptors came from a man aged 18 to 29 in good health.

The V and J genes are TRBV18 and TRBJ1-1, with D unclear. V was cut by 1 base and J by 1 base, with 16 bases left in between. This CDR3 comprises 17 residues. Germline CDR1 is KGHSH and CDR2 is LQKENI. The CDR3: CASSPLDQIAKNTEAFF. The CDR3 DNA follows: TGTGCCAGCTCACCACTTGACCAAATCGCCAAGAACACTGAAGCTTTCTTT.

The V call is TRBV10-3, the J call TRBJ2-7; a weak D match, TRBD2 (6 bases). This CDR3 has 14 amino acids. Between the trimmed V and J ends, which lost 4 bases and 2 bases, there was a span of 12 bases. The V gene's germline CDR1 is ENHRY and CDR2 SYGVKD. In DNA, the CDR3 is TGTGCCATCAGTGGGGGACTGGGGGCCTACGAGCAGTACTTC. Protein sequence: CAISGGLGAYEQYF.

The rearrangement joins TRBV10-2 to TRBJ2-7; perhaps TRBD1 as D (5 bases). Germline V gene lookup returns CDR1 WSHSY and CDR2 SAAADI. The CDR3 contains 14 residues. The ends were cut back, 0 bases at V and 2 bases at J, with 8 bases in the middle. Here the CDR3 DNA reads TGCGCCAGCAGTGAGTCCCAGGGAACCTACGAGCAGTACTTC. Residues: CASSESQGTYEQYF.

This clone was observed a few times. V gene TRBV5-1 combines with J gene TRBJ2-5, with D maybe TRBD1 (5 bases). Germline V gives CDR1 SGHRS, CDR2 YFSETQ. The CDR3 has 12 residues. With 7 bases removed from V and 4 bases from J, the gap between germline ends came to 11 bases. The CDR3 reads CASATVRETQYF. The DNA of the CDR3 is TGCGCCAGCGCGACAGTACGAGAGACCCAGTACTTC. The full variable domain, in which reference TRBV5-1 and TRBJ2-5 provide the parts outside the CDR3, is KAGVTQTPRYLIKTRGQQVTLSCSPISGHRSVSWYQQTPGQGLQFLFEYFSETQRNKGNFPGRFSGRQFSNSRSEMNVSTLELGDSALYLCASATVRETQYFGPGTRLLVL.

The chain combines TRBV6-5 with TRBJ2-7; 8 nucleotides agree with TRBD1. From germline, CDR1 is MNHEY and CDR2 SVGAGI. The CDR3 length is 13 residues. Germline trimming cut 7 bases from V and 2 bases from J; bases unmatched to any gene: 4. In DNA form, the CDR3 reads TGTGCCAGCAAACAGGGGGGAACCTACGAGCAGTACTTC. This encodes CASKQGGTYEQYF.

The V gene is TRBV27, the J gene TRBJ1-6; 7 bases are a match to TRBD1. V lost 5 bases to trimming and J lost 4 bases; unmatched junction nucleotides: 2. The V gene's germline CDR1 is MNHEY and CDR2 SMNVEV (reference sequence). This CDR3 spans 14 amino acids. The CDR3 nucleotides read TGTGCCAGCAGTATGGGACAGTATAATTCACCCCTCCACTTT. Protein sequence: CASSMGQYNSPLHF.

In its sample, this clone was seen once. A read error may be the cause here, since a much bigger clone is one base away. The rearrangement links TRBV6-4 to TRBJ2-2, with D perhaps TRBD2 (6 bases). Germline CDR1 MRHNA, CDR2 SNTAGT. The CDR3 consists of 14 residues. CDR3 coding DNA: TGTGCCAGCAGCGGGACTTCCTTTGGCGGGGAGCTGCTTTTT. Translated: CASSGTSFGGELLF.

The rearrangement links TRBV5-4 to TRBJ2-1; 9 nucleotides align to TRBD2. The ends lost 2 bases at V and 5 bases at J; junction bases unmatched: 8. CDR3 size: 16 residues. CDR1 SGHNT and CDR2 YYREEE come from the germline V gene (reference sequence). The CDR3 bases are TGTGCCAGCAGCTTAGGGACTAGCAGGGGAAACAATGAGCAGTTCTTC. Its translation is CASSLGTSRGNNEQFF.

This clone was counted once. The chain recombines TRBV5-1 with TRBJ2-7, with 11 bases fitting TRBD2. Germline lookup yields CDR1 SGHRS and CDR2 YFSETQ. J gave up 5 bases and V 4 bases, and 8 bases lay outside the gene matches. CDR3 length: 15 residues. The CDR3 sequence: CASSQTSGNSNEQYF. The CDR3 nucleotides read TGCGCCAGCAGCCAGACTAGCGGGAATTCCAACGAGCAGTACTTC. The full variable domain, completed using reference TRBV5-1 and TRBJ2-7, is KAGVTQTPRYLIKTRGQQVTLSCSPISGHRSVSWYQQTPGQGLQFLFEYFSETQRNKGNFPGRFSGRQFSNSRSEMNVSTLELGDSALYLCASSQTSGNSNEQYFGPGTRLTVT.

Here the CDR3 reads CASSPGGAAGVAGETQYF. The CDR3 DNA reads TGTGCCAGCAGCCCCGGTGGCGCGGCGGGGGTTGCGGGAGAGACCCAGTACTTC. The chain uses TRBV7-9 and TRBJ2-5, with 7 positions matching TRBD2. Germline CDR1 is SEHNR and CDR2 is FQNEAQ (reference sequence). The CDR3 spans 18 residues. V gave up 5 bases and J gave up 4 bases; unmatched junction bases: 19.

This clone was seen only a few times. The V gene is TRBV30, the J gene TRBJ2-5; a weak D match, TRBD1 (7 bases). The germline gives CDR1 GTSNPN, CDR2 SVGIG (reference sequence). The CDR3 consists of 15 residues. V gave up 1 base and J gave up 4 bases, with 16 bases separating them. In DNA, the CDR3 is TGTGCCTGGAGTGGGTCAGGGGGGAAAGGAGAGACCCAGTACTTC. This gives the protein CAWSGSGGKGETQYF.

Turning to this clone: Additional DNA sequences in this sample encode the identical CDR3. The chain carries TRBV4-3 and TRBJ2-5; TRBD2 agrees at 11 bases. The germline V gene encodes CDR1 LGHNA and CDR2 YSLEER. This CDR3 is built from 16 residues. The junction had 12 bases not matched to a gene; V was cut back by 8 bases and J by 4 bases. CDR3 region: CASSQGLAGGGETQYF. The CDR3, as DNA: TGCGCCAGCTCCCAGGGGCTAGCGGGAGGAGGAGAGACCCAGTACTTC.

This rearrangement joins TRBV5-4 to TRBJ2-2; 11 bases align to TRBD2. V gave up 2 bases and J gave up 5 bases; unmatched junction bases: 8. The CDR3 consists of 17 residues. From germline, CDR1 is SGHNT and CDR2 YYREEE (reference sequence). In nucleotides, the CDR3 is TGTGCCAGCAGCTTACCCGGGACTAGCGGACCGACCGGGGAGCTGTTTTTT. Translating it yields CASSLPGTSGPTGELFF.

The rearrangement joins TRBV28 to TRBJ2-5; 7 nucleotides align to TRBD2. Germline V CDR1 and CDR2: MDHEN, SYDVKM. The CDR3 spans 14 residues. The trim removed 5 bases at V and 4 bases at J, leaving 7 bases unmatched. DNA of the CDR3: TGTGCCAGCAGTATGGGAGGGGCGGGAGAGACCCAGTACTTC. This encodes CASSMGGAGETQYF.